This T cell receptor (beta chain) comes out of a study of T cell changes during pregnancy in multiple sclerosis (dated by TCRdb to between 2018 and 2021). For context, the study as a whole: In women with multiple sclerosis, the researchers looked at how the T cell repertoire shifted as pregnancy progressed.

Libraries were prepared through the immunoSEQ multiplex PCR assay. TCRdb's version of the immuneACCESS table is confined to in-frame rearrangements and falls short of the full clone set. An unresolved V gene accounts for under half of the shortfall where checked; the remainder is of unknown origin. The sample profile shows around 75,000 clones; 90% to 95% of them were found once. The top ten clones comprise almost 0.3% of the sample. For CDR1 and CDR2, the germline V gene (reference sequence) lists SGHKS and YYEKEE. Its CDR3 holds 14 amino acids, cysteine through phenylalanine. Only the CDR3 portion is preserved as DNA: 42 bases, with reading frame beginning at the first base. Deletion took 7 bases off V and 1 base off J, with a span of 12 bases between the germline ends. This clone was counted once. The target of this receptor is not known. There are no base qualities to consult, and no much larger clone falls within one base.

This TCR derives from a female donor in good health, enrolled as a control in a pregnancy study. The chain links TRBV5-5 with TRBJ1-3; no confident D gene assignment can be made. This specimen was CD4+ T cells from peripheral blood mononuclear cells, taken in the third trimester of pregnancy. The CDR3 protein sequence reads: CASVESFSGNTIYF. The DNA sequence is as follows: TGTGCCAGCGTCGAGAGTTTTTCTGGAAACACCATATATTTT. Outside the CDR3, residues come from the reference TRBV5-5 and TRBJ1-3 proteins, so the full variable domain is: DAGVTQSPTHLIKTRGQQVTLRCSPISGHKSVSWYQQVLGQGPQFIFQYYEKEERGRGNFPDRFSARQFPNYSSELNVNALLLGDSALYLCASVESFSGNTIYFGEGSWLTVV.